Below are 28 T cell receptor beta chains sequenced from a single sample in a study of shared clonotypes between healthy human individuals. The method was immunoSEQ multiplex PCR; TCRdb's version includes in-frame clones alone and lacks a portion of them. The sample has over 950,000 clones; 77% are singletons. What was sequenced was memory CD4+ T cells from PBMCs. The subset denotes: CD45RA-negative fraction. These receptors all stem from a man aged 18 to 30 in good health. Some clones in this sample may be carry-over from other donors' samples.

This rearrangement joins TRBV2 to TRBJ1-2; D call uncertain. Trimming pared 2 bases from V and 4 bases from J, leaving 8 bases between. Germline CDR1 and CDR2: SNHLY and FYNNEI. The CDR3 has 13 amino acids. DNA of the CDR3: TGTGCCAGCAGTGAAACGGAAGGCTATGGCTACACCTTC. Translated, it gives CASSETEGYGYTF.

The V gene is TRBV10-3, the J gene TRBJ2-3; D ambiguous. The germline CDR1 and CDR2 sequences are ENHRY and SYGVKD. The CDR3 has 13 residues. Trimming left V 10 bases short and J 2 bases short, with 13 bases between. The CDR3 protein is CATVGQATDTQYF. The CDR3 nucleotides read TGTGCCACCGTCGGGCAAGCCACAGATACGCAGTATTTT.

For the CDR3, the DNA is TGCGCCAGCAGCCAAGAGTTCAGGCACAGGGGTTCCTCTGGGGCCAACGTCCTGACTTTC. Protein product: CASSQEFRHRGSSGANVLTF. The J gene is TRBJ2-6, the V gene TRBV4-1; 7 bases agree with TRBD1. The CDR3 totals 20 residues. In germline, CDR1 is MGHRA, CDR2 YSYEKL. Unmatched junction bases numbered 11, after V lost 0 bases and J lost 0 bases.

This clone was picked up one time. This chain links TRBV5-4 with TRBJ2-3; 9 bases line up with TRBD2. Losses at the gene ends were 0 bases for V and 2 bases for J; bases not matched to a gene: 7. The germline V gene encodes CDR1 SGHNT and CDR2 YYREEE (reference sequence). The CDR3 has 17 amino acids. CDR3 in DNA: TGTGCCAGCAGCTTGGGGGGGGCTAGCGGGGCCACAGATACGCAGTATTTT. Translating gives CASSLGGASGATDTQYF.

This clone showed up many times. In nucleotides, the CDR3 is TGTGCCTGCACCCGGCAGGCAGGAACCTATGGCTACACCTTC. Protein: CACTRQAGTYGYTF. The V gene is TRBV30, the J gene TRBJ1-2; D is unclear. This CDR3 is 14 amino acids long. V was clipped by 6 bases and J by 4 bases, with 18 bases between them. Germline CDR1 and CDR2: GTSNPN and SVGIG (reference sequence).

Comments on this clone: Within the sample, other DNA sequences also encode this same CDR3. V and J are TRBV5-1 and TRBJ2-3, with 13 positions matching TRBD2. V lost 5 bases and J lost 4; bases outside the gene matches: 4. Germline V gene data show CDR1 as SGHRS and CDR2 as YFSETQ. CDR3 length: 15 residues. The CDR3 DNA sequence: TGCGCCAGCAGGTTACTAGCGGGAGGGCCAGATACGCAGTATTTT. Encoded protein: CASRLLAGGPDTQYF.

This clone was detected once. CDR3 protein: CAWSVGGTDTQYF. DNA of the CDR3: TGTGCCTGGAGTGTAGGAGGGACAGATACGCAGTATTTT. This chain links TRBV30 with TRBJ2-3; D is possibly TRBD2 (6 bases). The CDR3 runs 13 residues. Trimming took 0 bases from V and 3 from J, leaving 7 bases between them. From germline, CDR1 is GTSNPN and CDR2 SVGIG (reference sequence). The whole variable domain, filled in from reference TRBV30 and TRBJ2-3, reads SQTIHQWPATLVQPVGSPLSLECTVEGTSNPNLYWYRQAAGRGLQLLFYSVGIGQISSEVPQNLSASRPQDRQFILSSKKLLLSDSGFYLCAWSVGGTDTQYFGPGTRLTVL.

The rearrangement joins TRBV19 to TRBJ2-2; TRBD2 matches 8 bases. V was clipped by 5 bases and J by 4 bases; unmatched bases: 9. This CDR3 is built from 16 residues. Germline V lookup: CDR1 LNHDA, CDR2 SQIVND (reference sequence). The CDR3 sequence is CASSVQIGTSTGELFF. The CDR3 DNA follows: TGTGCCAGTAGTGTACAGATCGGGACTAGCACCGGGGAGCTGTTTTTT.

The genes are TRBV10-3 and TRBJ2-7; D is unresolved. Trimming removed 4 bases from V and 0 bases from J, with 7 bases in between. Looked up from germline, CDR1 is ENHRY and CDR2 is SYGVKD. The CDR3 has 13 amino acids. The CDR3 DNA sequence: TGTGCCATCAGTGGGACGGTCTCCTACGAGCAGTACTTC. Encoded protein: CAISGTVSYEQYF.

The CDR3 nucleotides are TGTGCCAGCAGTGGCCGCGACAACTATAACCCGCAGTATTTT. This translates into CASSGRDNYNPQYF. This chain connects TRBV6-1 to TRBJ2-3; D is unresolved. From germline, CDR1 is MNHNS and CDR2 SASEGT. The CDR3 runs 14 residues. V lost 4 bases to trimming and J lost 10 bases, with 18 bases between them.

This clone was detected many times. V usage is TRBV9 and J usage is TRBJ1-3, with D unclear. Germline V gene sequence: CDR1 SGDLS, CDR2 YYNGEE. This CDR3 spans 13 amino acids. V was clipped by 5 bases and J by 8 bases, with 14 bases between them. The CDR3 spells CASSRGAEDTIYF. For the CDR3, the DNA is TGTGCCAGCAGTCGTGGAGCCGAGGACACCATATATTTT.

J is TRBJ2-5 and V is TRBV4-2; 10 bases are shared with TRBD2. Germline V gene sequence: CDR1 LGHNA, CDR2 YNFKEQ. The V and J ends lost 1 base and 4 bases, in that order; junction bases with no gene match: 6. This CDR3 is 16 amino acids long. This CDR3 reads CASSQGLAGVVETQYF. Written as DNA, the CDR3 is TGTGCCAGCAGCCAAGGTCTAGCGGGAGTTGTAGAGACCCAGTACTTC.

This chain uses TRBV15 with TRBJ2-3; a weak D match, TRBD1 (6 bases). The CDR3 runs to 17 residues. The germline V gene encodes CDR1 LNHNV and CDR2 YYDKDF (reference sequence). V lost 1 base, J lost 4 bases, and 18 bases lay in between. For the CDR3, the DNA is TGTGCCACCAGCAGAGGTGGGTCAGGGGACGCCTCAGATACGCAGTATTTT. As protein: CATSRGGSGDASDTQYF.

The chain employs TRBV6-1 and TRBJ1-1, with D unclear. The CDR3 runs to 14 residues. Trimming removed 5 bases at V and 1 base at J, with 11 bases between. Germline values: CDR1 MNHNS, CDR2 SASEGT. The CDR3 protein is CASSLRTSNTEAFF. As DNA, the CDR3 is TGTGCCAGCAGTCTTCGGACGTCGAACACTGAAGCTTTCTTT.

This clone has just one count. The chain has TRBV29-1 and TRBJ2-5; 9 positions match TRBD2. The CDR3 loop spans 13 amino acids. Germline values: CDR1 SQVTM, CDR2 ANQGSEA. Unmatched junction bases numbered 4, after V lost 7 bases and J lost 1 base. DNA of the CDR3: TGCAGCGGTAGCGGGAGCCTCCAAGAGACCCAGTACTTC. Its protein product is CSGSGSLQETQYF.

The gene calls are TRBV7-3 and TRBJ2-3, with 8 bases lining up with TRBD1. The germline V gene encodes CDR1 SGHTA and CDR2 FQGTGA. CDR3 length equals 14 residues. J gave up 3 bases and V 3 bases, and 2 bases lay outside the gene matches. CDR3 region: CASSFDRGTDTQYF. The CDR3 nucleotides are TGTGCCAGCAGCTTCGACAGGGGAACAGATACGCAGTATTTT.

On this clone: Different DNA sequences within this sample yield the same CDR3. The chain joins TRBV7-2 to TRBJ1-2; D perhaps matches TRBD1 (6 bases). The CDR3 has 14 residues. Trimming left V 5 bases short and J 1 base short, with 11 bases between. The germline V gene has CDR1 SGHTA and CDR2 FQGNSA. CDR3 sequence: CASSPRTDNYGYTF. For the CDR3, the DNA is TGTGCCAGCAGCCCCCGGACAGATAACTATGGCTACACCTTC.

This sequence joins TRBV18 and TRBJ2-7, with D unclear. CDR3 length equals 16 residues. Germline values: CDR1 KGHSH, CDR2 LQKENI. V was cut by 0 bases and J by 2 bases, with 14 bases left in between. CDR3 DNA: TGTGCCAGCTCACCACCGAGTGGGTCCTCCGCCTACGAGCAGTACTTC. The encoded protein is CASSPPSGSSAYEQYF.

The chain has TRBV6-1 and TRBJ1-5; D is ambiguous. CDR3 size: 15 residues. From germline, CDR1 is MNHNS and CDR2 SASEGT. Trimming removed 5 bases from V and 2 bases from J, with 13 bases in between. The CDR3 here is CASSPRTSGNQPQHF. Here the CDR3 DNA reads TGTGCCAGCAGTCCACGCACGTCAGGCAATCAGCCCCAGCATTTT.

The sample holds one count of this clone. The CDR3: CASSPSGSTDTQYF. The CDR3 DNA reads TGTGCCAGCAGCCCTAGCGGGAGCACAGATACGCAGTATTTT. The J gene is TRBJ2-3, the V gene TRBV9; TRBD2 matches at 8 bases. V was pared by 4 bases and J by 0 bases, with 1 base of the junction left unmatched. The CDR3 runs 14 residues. Per germline, CDR1 SGDLS and CDR2 YYNGEE.

This chain joins TRBV4-2 and TRBJ2-3; 10 bases map to TRBD2. V shed 0 bases and J 14 bases; nucleotides not matched to a gene: 5. Germline V lookup: CDR1 LGHNA, CDR2 YNFKEQ. CDR3 length equals 13 residues. The CDR3 nucleotides read TGTGCCAGCAGCCAAGATAGCGGGAGGTCTCCGTATTTT. This encodes CASSQDSGRSPYF.

This chain links TRBV6-5 with TRBJ2-3; no reliable D call. The germline gives CDR1 MNHEY, CDR2 SVGAGI. V lost 0 bases, J lost 4 bases, and 5 bases lay in between. This CDR3 contains 13 residues. The CDR3 sequence is CASSYSPADTQYF. In DNA, the CDR3 is TGTGCCAGCAGTTACTCGCCGGCAGATACGCAGTATTTT.

The V call is TRBV9, the J call TRBJ2-1; D remains unclear. The CDR3 extends over 14 amino acids. Germline values: CDR1 SGDLS, CDR2 YYNGEE. Trimming left V 4 bases short and J 10 bases short, with 18 bases between. The CDR3 DNA is TGTGCCAGCAGCCGACGCGAGAGAGCCCACGAGCAGTTCTTC. It specifies CASSRRERAHEQFF.

As concerns this clone: The sample contains more than one DNA sequence encoding this CDR3. CDR3 nucleotides: TGTGCCAGCAGTGAATCAGTCACCGGGGAGCTGTTTTTT. Protein: CASSESVTGELFF. The V and J genes are TRBV2 and TRBJ2-2; D gene unclear. V lost 2 bases and J 4 bases, leaving 5 bases between the germline ends. Germline V CDR1 and CDR2: SNHLY, FYNNEI. This CDR3 region has 13 residues.

Many counts were recorded for this clone. V and J are TRBV5-1 and TRBJ1-5, with D possibly matching TRBD1 (6 bases). V lost 4 bases, J lost 0 bases, and 14 bases lay in between. The CDR3 covers 16 residues. The germline V gene has CDR1 SGHRS and CDR2 YFSETQ. CDR3 amino acids: CASSIGGSSSNQPQHF. CDR3 bases: TGCGCCAGCAGCATAGGGGGTTCATCTAGCAATCAGCCCCAGCATTTT.

The chain employs TRBV5-1 and TRBJ1-4, with TRBD1 matching over 10 bases. The CDR3 runs 14 residues. Trimming took 5 bases from V and 8 from J; bases not matched to a gene: 6. Germline V lookup: CDR1 SGHRS, CDR2 YFSETQ. The CDR3 reads CASRLGTGVEKLFF. CDR3 DNA sequence: TGCGCCAGCAGGTTAGGGACAGGGGTCGAAAAACTGTTTTTT.

On this clone: This specimen includes other DNA sequences encoding the same CDR3. The chain has TRBV28 and TRBJ2-1; D call uncertain. CDR3 length: 13 amino acids. Trimming shortened V by 2 bases and J by 2 bases, and 4 bases separated the two germline ends. The germline V gene has CDR1 MDHEN and CDR2 SYDVKM. CDR3 amino acids: CASSLDAYNEQFF. In nucleotides, the CDR3 is TGTGCCAGCAGTTTAGACGCCTACAATGAGCAGTTCTTC.

The chain uses TRBV7-9 and TRBJ1-4; D perhaps matches TRBD1 (6 bases). This CDR3 is 13 amino acids long. The V and J ends lost 2 bases and 7 bases respectively, with 8 bases between them. Germline CDR1 is SEHNR and CDR2 is FQNEAQ (reference sequence). The CDR3 protein is CASSLQGSEKLFF. CDR3 in DNA: TGTGCCAGCAGCTTACAGGGGAGTGAAAAACTGTTTTTT.